Each of the 9 T cell receptor beta chains below was sequenced from the same sample in a study of shared clonotypes between healthy human individuals. The method was immunoSEQ multiplex PCR; TCRdb's version includes in-frame clones alone and lacks a portion of them. The repertoire holds hundreds of thousands of clones, with approximately 73% as singletons. The sample consisted of memory CD4+ T cells sorted from blood. Noted subset: CD45RA-negative fraction. These receptors came from a woman in her 30s in good health.

The chain couples TRBV2 to TRBJ1-1; perhaps TRBD1 as D (5 bases). Per germline, CDR1 SNHLY and CDR2 FYNNEI. With 7 bases removed from V and 8 bases from J, the gap between germline ends came to 14 bases. The CDR3 sequence is 12 residues long. The CDR3, as DNA: TGTGCCAGCAAAGGCCAGGGTACCGAAGCTTTCTTT. Protein: CASKGQGTEAFF.

This chain joins TRBV18 and TRBJ2-5; D remains unclear. V was clipped by 3 bases and J by 2 bases, with 10 bases between them. The CDR3 is made up of 14 amino acids. In germline, CDR1 is KGHSH, CDR2 LQKENI. This CDR3 is CASSPWISQETQYF. The CDR3 coding sequence is TGTGCCAGCTCACCTTGGATCTCTCAAGAGACCCAGTACTTC.

The chain joins TRBV5-8 to TRBJ1-3; D is perhaps TRBD1 (5 bases). From germline, CDR1 is SGHTS and CDR2 YDEGEE. V lost 0 bases, J lost 0 bases, and 19 bases lay in between. CDR3 size: 19 residues. The CDR3 nucleotides read TGTGCCAGCAGCTTGGAGTCTCTAGGAGGGGCTGACTCTGGAAACACCATATATTTT. This translates into CASSLESLGGADSGNTIYF.

The J gene is TRBJ1-2, the V gene TRBV5-1; TRBD1 aligns across 10 bases. The germline V gene has CDR1 SGHRS and CDR2 YFSETQ. J lost 4 bases, V lost 7 bases, and 4 bases had no gene match. The CDR3 spans 13 residues. The CDR3 nucleotides are TGCGCCAGCGACGGACAGGGGGGCTATGGCTACACCTTC. As protein: CASDGQGGYGYTF.

This chain links TRBV28 with TRBJ1-2, with D hard to call. Trimming left V 1 base short and J 1 base short, with 7 bases between. CDR3 length: 14 amino acids. CDR1 and CDR2 from the germline V gene are MDHEN and SYDVKM. DNA of the CDR3: TGTGCCAGCAGTTTATATTCACGTAACTATGGCTACACCTTC. It translates to CASSLYSRNYGYTF.

The CDR3 bases are TGTGCCTGGAGTAAAGCGGGAGTAGAAACCGGGGAGCTGTTTTTT. Its translation is CAWSKAGVETGELFF. The J gene is TRBJ2-2, the V gene TRBV30, with 8 bases matching TRBD2. The germline V gene has CDR1 GTSNPN and CDR2 SVGIG (reference sequence). V lost 2 bases and J lost 5; bases outside the gene matches: 7. CDR3 size: 15 residues.

This chain joins TRBV6-5 and TRBJ2-7, with D maybe TRBD2 (5 bases). Germline V gives CDR1 MNHEY, CDR2 SVGAGI. Trimming shortened V by 4 bases and J by 1 base, and 17 bases separated the two germline ends. The CDR3 sequence is 16 residues long. CDR3 DNA sequence: TGTGCCAGCAGTTCCCTCCTGGGCCGGGGATCCTACGAGCAGTACTTC. Amino acid sequence: CASSSLLGRGSYEQYF.

On this clone itself: A much larger clone lies a single base off, so this may be a read error. The rearrangement joins TRBV28 to TRBJ1-5; 7 bases fit TRBD1. The CDR3 has 13 amino acids. The junction had 2 bases not matched to a gene; V was cut back by 6 bases and J by 3 bases. Germline-derived CDR1 and CDR2 are MDHEN and SYDVKM. This CDR3 is CASRGQYNQPQHF. CDR3 DNA: TGTGCCAGCAGGGGACAGTACAATCAGCCCCAGCATTTT.

The J gene is TRBJ2-7, the V gene TRBV14; D ambiguous. CDR1 is SGHDN, CDR2 FVKESK, per germline. This CDR3 comprises 13 residues. V gave up 2 bases and J gave up 1 base, with 6 bases separating them. The CDR3 DNA sequence: TGTGCCAGCAGCCAACTAATATCCTACGAGCAGTACTTC. The encoded protein is CASSQLISYEQYF.